A selection of T cell receptor beta chains follows, all from one sample in a study of breast tumors, draining lymph nodes, adjacent tissues. Each CDR3 protein is one row after TCRdb ran MiXCR on the multiplex PCR reads. This sample has tens of thousands of distinct CDR3 sequences, with roughly three fifths found just once. The sequencing sample was made of breast tumor tissue. These receptors originate from a female donor with breast cancer. Some clones in this sample may be carry-over from other donors' samples. CDR3s include the opening cysteine and the closing phenylalanine or tryptophan. The D gene is left open where the match is weak. Where a row states a size, it is once, few, many or the class of an expanded clone; other rows omit it.

v_gene	d_gene	j_gene	len	abundance	CDR3nt	CDR3aa
TRBV20-1	TRBD1	TRBJ1-5	13	.	TGCAGTGCTAAGACAGGGTTCAATCAGCCCCAGCATTTT	CSAKTGFNQPQHF
TRBV20-1	TRBD2	TRBJ2-1	15	.	TGCAGTGCTACAAGAGCGGGAGATCCCTACAATGAGCAGTTCTTC	CSATRAGDPYNEQFF
TRBV7-2	.	TRBJ2-1	13	.	TGTGCCAGCAGCTCTTTACTAAACAATGAGCAGTTCTTC	CASSSLLNNEQFF
TRBV5-4	TRBD1	TRBJ2-5	15	once	TGTGCCAGCAGCCCCGCCGGGACAGCCCAAGAGACCCAGTACTTC	CASSPAGTAQETQYF
TRBV12-3/TRBV12-4	.	TRBJ2-3	15	medium-sized	TGTGCCAGCAGTGACCAGACAGAAAACACAGATACGCAGTATTTT	CASSDQTENTDTQYF
TRBV7-9	.	TRBJ2-7	13	.	TGTGCCAGCAGCTCCCGGACTAACTACGAGCAGTACTTC	CASSSRTNYEQYF
TRBV25-1	.	TRBJ2-1	17	few	TGTGCCAGCAGTGACCTTGGCCGGGGCTCCTCCTACAATGAGCAGTTCTTC	CASSDLGRGSSYNEQFF
TRBV19	TRBD2	TRBJ2-5	16	.	TGTGCCAGTAGTTCGTGGGGGAGGGAAGAGCAAGAGACCCAGTACTTC	CASSSWGREEQETQYF
TRBV7-8	.	TRBJ2-3	16	.	TGTGCCAGCAGCCGTGTCTCCACCGGGGGCACAGATACGCAGTATTTT	CASSRVSTGGTDTQYF
TRBV5-1	.	TRBJ1-6	15	.	TGCGCCAGCAGCTTGTCCGGACCGAGTAATTCACCCCTCCACTTT	CASSLSGPSNSPLHF
TRBV14	.	TRBJ2-7	11	once	TGTGCCAGCTCTCAAGGGGGCGAGCAGTACTTC	CASSQGGEQYF
TRBV9	.	TRBJ2-7	13	once	TGTGCCAGCAGCGCTGACTCCCGGGGCGAGCAGTACTTC	CASSADSRGEQYF
TRBV10-2	.	TRBJ2-2	11	.	TGCGCCAGCGTTGGCACCGGGGAGCTGTTTTTT	CASVGTGELFF
TRBV12-3/TRBV12-4	TRBD1	TRBJ2-3	14	many	TGTGCCAGCAGGTGGACAGGGAGCACAGATACGCAGTATTTT	CASRWTGSTDTQYF
TRBV20-1	.	TRBJ1-2	13	.	TGCAGTGCTAACACAGGCCGAAACTATGGCTACACCTTC	CSANTGRNYGYTF
TRBV12-3/TRBV12-4	.	TRBJ1-1	13	many	TGTGCCAGCAGTTTATCCTTGAACACTGAAGCTTTCTTT	CASSLSLNTEAFF
TRBV25-1	TRBD1	TRBJ2-1	16	few	TGTGCCAGCAGTGAATCCGGGACAGGGAGATACAATGAGCAGTTCTTC	CASSESGTGRYNEQFF
TRBV5-4	TRBD2	TRBJ2-1	15	once	TGTGCCAGCAGCTTGGGGGGACTAGAAGGATATGAGCAGTTCTTC	CASSLGGLEGYEQFF
TRBV25-1	.	TRBJ2-2	14	.	TGTGCCAGCACTGAGGTGGGAAACACCGGGGAGCTGTTTTTT	CASTEVGNTGELFF
TRBV20-1	TRBD2	TRBJ2-1	16	.	TGCAGTGCTATGTGGACTAGCGGGGGGTTATACAATGAGCAGTTCTTC	CSAMWTSGGLYNEQFF
TRBV20-1	TRBD2	TRBJ2-1	12	.	TGCAGTGCTAGAGTCTCTCTAGCGGGGCCGTTCTTC	CSARVSLAGPFF
TRBV7-9	.	TRBJ1-6	15	.	TGTGCCAGCAGCTTAGAGTATCCAGTAGGTTCACCCCTCCACTTT	CASSLEYPVGSPLHF